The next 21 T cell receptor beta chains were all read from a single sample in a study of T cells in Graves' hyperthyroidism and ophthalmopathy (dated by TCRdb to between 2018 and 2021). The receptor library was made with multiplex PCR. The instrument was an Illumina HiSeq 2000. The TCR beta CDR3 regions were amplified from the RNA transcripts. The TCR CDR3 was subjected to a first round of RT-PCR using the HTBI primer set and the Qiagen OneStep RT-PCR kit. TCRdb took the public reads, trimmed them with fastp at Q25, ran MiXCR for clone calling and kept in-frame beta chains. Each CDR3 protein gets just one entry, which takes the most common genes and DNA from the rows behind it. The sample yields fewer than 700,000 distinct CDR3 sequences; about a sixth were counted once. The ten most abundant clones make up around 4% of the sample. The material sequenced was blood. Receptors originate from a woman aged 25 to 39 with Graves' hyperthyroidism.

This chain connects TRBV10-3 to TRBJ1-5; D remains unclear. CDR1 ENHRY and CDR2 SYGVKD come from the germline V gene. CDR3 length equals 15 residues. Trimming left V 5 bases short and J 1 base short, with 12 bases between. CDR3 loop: CAISPSTESNQPQHF. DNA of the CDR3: TGTGCCATCAGTCCGTCTACCGAAAGCAATCAGCCCCAGCATTTT.

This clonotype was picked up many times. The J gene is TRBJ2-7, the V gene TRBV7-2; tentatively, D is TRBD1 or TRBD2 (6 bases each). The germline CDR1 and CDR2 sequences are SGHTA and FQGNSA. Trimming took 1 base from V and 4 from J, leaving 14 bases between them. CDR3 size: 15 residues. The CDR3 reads CASSLGRGRGYEQYF. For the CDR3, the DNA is TGTGCCAGCAGCTTAGGACGGGGGCGCGGTTACGAGCAGTACTTC.

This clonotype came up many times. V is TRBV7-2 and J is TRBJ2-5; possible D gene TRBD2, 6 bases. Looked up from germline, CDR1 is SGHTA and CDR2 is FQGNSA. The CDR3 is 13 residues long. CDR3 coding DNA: TGTGCAGCACGGGGGACCGGCCAAGAGACCCAGTACTTC. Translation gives CAARGTGQETQYF.

This chain's CDR3 is CSASDTTSGRIGETQYF. CDR3 DNA: TGCAGTGCTAGCGACACGACTAGCGGGAGGATCGGGGAGACCCAGTACTTC. The chain joins TRBV20-1 to TRBJ2-5; TRBD2 matches 13 bases. The V gene's germline CDR1 is DFQATT and CDR2 SNEGSKA (reference sequence). This CDR3 region has 17 residues. J gave up 5 bases and V 3 bases, and 12 bases lay outside the gene matches.

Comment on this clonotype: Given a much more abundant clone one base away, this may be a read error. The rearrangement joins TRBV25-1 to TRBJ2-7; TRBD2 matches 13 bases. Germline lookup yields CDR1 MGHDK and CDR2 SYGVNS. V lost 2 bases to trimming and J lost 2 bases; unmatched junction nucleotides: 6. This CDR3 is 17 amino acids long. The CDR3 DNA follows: TGTGCCAGCAGTGAACACTCCGGGACTAGCGGGACCTACGAGCAGTACTTC. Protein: CASSEHSGTSGTYEQYF.

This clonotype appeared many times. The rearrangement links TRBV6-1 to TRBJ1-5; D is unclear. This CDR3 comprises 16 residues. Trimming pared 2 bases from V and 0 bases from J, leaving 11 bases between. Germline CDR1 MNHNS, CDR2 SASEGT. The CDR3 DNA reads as TGTGCCAGCAGTGAATCCGACGGATATAGCAATCAGCCCCAGCATTTT. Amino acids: CASSESDGYSNQPQHF.

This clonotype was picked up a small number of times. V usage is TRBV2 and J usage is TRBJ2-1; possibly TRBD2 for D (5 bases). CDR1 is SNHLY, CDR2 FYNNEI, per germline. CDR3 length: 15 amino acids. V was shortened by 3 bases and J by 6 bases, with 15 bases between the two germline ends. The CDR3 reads CASSDPRLPRNEQFF. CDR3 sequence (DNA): TGTGCCAGCAGTGACCCCCGACTACCACGCAATGAGCAGTTCTTC. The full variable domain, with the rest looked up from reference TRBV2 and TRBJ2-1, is EPEVTQTPSHQVTQMGQEVILRCVPISNHLYFYWYRQILGQKVEFLVSFYNNEISEKSEIFDDQFSVERPDGSNFTLKIRSTKLEDSAMYFCASSDPRLPRNEQFFGPGTRLTVL.

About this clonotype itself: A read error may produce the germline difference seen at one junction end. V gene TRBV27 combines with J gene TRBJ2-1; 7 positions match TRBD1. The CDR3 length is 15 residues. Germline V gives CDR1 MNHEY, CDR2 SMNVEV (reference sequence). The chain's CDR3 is CPSSLGGRTFNEQFF. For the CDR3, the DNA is TGTCCCAGCAGTTTAGGGGGCCGGACCTTCAACGAGCAGTTCTTC.

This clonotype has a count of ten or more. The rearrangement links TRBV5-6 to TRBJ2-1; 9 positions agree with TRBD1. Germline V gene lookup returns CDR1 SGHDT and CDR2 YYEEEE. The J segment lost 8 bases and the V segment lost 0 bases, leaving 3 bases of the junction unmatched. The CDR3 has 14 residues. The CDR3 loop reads CASSLEDRGDEQFF. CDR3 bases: TGTGCCAGCAGCTTGGAGGACAGGGGCGATGAGCAGTTCTTC.

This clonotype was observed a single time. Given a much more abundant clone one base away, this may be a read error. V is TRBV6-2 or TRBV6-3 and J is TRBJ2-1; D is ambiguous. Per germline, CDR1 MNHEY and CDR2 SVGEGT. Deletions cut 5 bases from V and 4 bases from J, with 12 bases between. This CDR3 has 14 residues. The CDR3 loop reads CASSESGAYNEQFF. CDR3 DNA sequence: TGTGCCAGCAGTGAGTCGGGCGCGTACAATGAGCAGTTCTTC.

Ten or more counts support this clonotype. CDR3 DNA sequence: TGTGCCAGCAGTTTACGAGCGGGAGAGAAGGCAGATACGCAGTATTTT. It translates to CASSLRAGEKADTQYF. This rearrangement joins TRBV28 to TRBJ2-3; 8 nucleotides line up with TRBD2. V trimming: 2 bases; J trimming: 4 bases; junction bases outside the gene matches: 8. Germline V gene data show CDR1 as MDHEN and CDR2 as SYDVKM. CDR3 length equals 16 residues.

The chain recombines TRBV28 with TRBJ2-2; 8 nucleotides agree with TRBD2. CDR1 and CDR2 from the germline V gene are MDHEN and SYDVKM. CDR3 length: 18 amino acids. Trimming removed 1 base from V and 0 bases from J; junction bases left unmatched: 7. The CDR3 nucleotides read TGTGCCAGCAGTTTATTAGCGGGAAGCGTTTCGAACACCGGGGAGCTGTTTTTT. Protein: CASSLLAGSVSNTGELFF. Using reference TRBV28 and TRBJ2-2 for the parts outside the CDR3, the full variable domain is DVKVTQSSRYLVKRTGEKVFLECVQDMDHENMFWYRQDPGLGLRLIYFSYDVKMKEKGDIPEGYSVSREKKERFSLILESASTNQTSMYLCASSLLAGSVSNTGELFFGEGSRLTVL.

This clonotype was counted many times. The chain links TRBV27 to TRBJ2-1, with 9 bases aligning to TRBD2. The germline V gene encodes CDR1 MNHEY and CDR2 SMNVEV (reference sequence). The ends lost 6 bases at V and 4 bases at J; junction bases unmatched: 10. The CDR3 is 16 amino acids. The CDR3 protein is CASRTTSGRNYNEQFF. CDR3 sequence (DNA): TGTGCCAGCAGGACGACTAGCGGCAGGAATTACAATGAGCAGTTCTTC.

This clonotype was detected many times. The CDR3 DNA reads TGTGCTAGTGGAATCGGAGGGGGTACGTGGAGGAACACTGAAGCTTTCTTT. Protein sequence: CASGIGGGTWRNTEAFF. This chain joins TRBV12-5 and TRBJ1-1, with D possibly TRBD1 on 6 matching bases. Germline V CDR1 and CDR2: LGHNT, FRNRAP. V lost 6 bases, J lost 1 base, and 21 bases lay in between. CDR3 length equals 17 residues.

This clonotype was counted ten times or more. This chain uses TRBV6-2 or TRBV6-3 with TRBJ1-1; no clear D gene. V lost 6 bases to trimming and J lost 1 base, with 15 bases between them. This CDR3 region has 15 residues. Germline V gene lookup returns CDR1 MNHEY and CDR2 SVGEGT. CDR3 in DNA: TGTGCCAGCAGAACCTCCGGCTTAGCGAACACTGAAGCTTTCTTT. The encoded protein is CASRTSGLANTEAFF.

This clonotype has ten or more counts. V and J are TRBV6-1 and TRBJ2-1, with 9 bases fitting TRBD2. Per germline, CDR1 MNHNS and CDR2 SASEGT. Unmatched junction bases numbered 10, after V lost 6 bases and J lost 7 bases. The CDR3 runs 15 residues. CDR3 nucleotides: TGTGCCAGCAGCCCTGCGGGCGGGAGGGAGAATGAGCAGTTCTTC. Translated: CASSPAGGRENEQFF.

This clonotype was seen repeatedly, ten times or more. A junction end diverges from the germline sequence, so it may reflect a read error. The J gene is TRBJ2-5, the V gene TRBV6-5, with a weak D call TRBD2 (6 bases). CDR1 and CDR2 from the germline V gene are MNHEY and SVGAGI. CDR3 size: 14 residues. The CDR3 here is CASSDSTGGETQYF. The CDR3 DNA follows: TGTGCCAGCAGTGACTCGACCGGGGGAGAGACCCAGTACTTC.

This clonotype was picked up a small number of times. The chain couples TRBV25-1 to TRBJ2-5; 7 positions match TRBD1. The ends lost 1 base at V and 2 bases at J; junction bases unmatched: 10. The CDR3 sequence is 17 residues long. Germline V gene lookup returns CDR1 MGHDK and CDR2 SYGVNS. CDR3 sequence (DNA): TGTGCCAGCAGTGAATGGAACAGGGGAAGAAGGCAAGAGACCCAGTACTTC. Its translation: CASSEWNRGRRQETQYF.

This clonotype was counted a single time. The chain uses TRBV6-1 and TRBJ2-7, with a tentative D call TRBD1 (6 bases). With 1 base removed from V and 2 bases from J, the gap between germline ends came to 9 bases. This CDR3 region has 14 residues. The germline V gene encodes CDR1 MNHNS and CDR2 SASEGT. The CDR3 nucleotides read TGTGCCAGCAGTGAAGAGGGGACAACCTACGAGCAGTACTTC. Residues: CASSEEGTTYEQYF.

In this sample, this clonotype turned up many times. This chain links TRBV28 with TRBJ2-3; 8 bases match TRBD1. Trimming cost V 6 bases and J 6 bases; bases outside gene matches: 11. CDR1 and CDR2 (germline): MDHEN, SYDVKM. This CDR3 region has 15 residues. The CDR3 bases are TGTGCCAGCAGCCTCCGGGACAGGAGGTGGGATACGCAGTATTTT. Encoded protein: CASSLRDRRWDTQYF. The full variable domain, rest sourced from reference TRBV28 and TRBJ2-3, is DVKVTQSSRYLVKRTGEKVFLECVQDMDHENMFWYRQDPGLGLRLIYFSYDVKMKEKGDIPEGYSVSREKKERFSLILESASTNQTSMYLCASSLRDRRWDTQYFGPGTRLTVL.

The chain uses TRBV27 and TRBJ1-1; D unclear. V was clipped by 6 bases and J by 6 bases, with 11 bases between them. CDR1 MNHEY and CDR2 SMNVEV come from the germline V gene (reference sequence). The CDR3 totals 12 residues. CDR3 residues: CASSYSGSEAFF. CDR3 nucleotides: TGTGCCAGCAGCTACTCGGGTTCTGAAGCTTTCTTT.